The 28 T cell receptor beta chains in this list originate from one sample, sequenced in a study of tumor and adjacent non-tumor tissue in lung cancer. A modified ARM-PCR protocol with three rounds of nested PCR amplified TCRbeta. TCRdb fed the multiplex PCR reads into MiXCR, producing one record per CDR3 protein. The table has 120,000 or so distinct CDR3 sequences, 66% seen once; the top ten hold around 13%. RNA was extracted from bulk tissue without any cell sorting. Sequencing was done on a sample of lung tumor tissue. These receptors all stem from a man in his thirties or forties with non-small cell lung cancer.

Note on this clonotype: Being one base from a much bigger clone, this may be a read error. The V and J genes are TRBV20-1 and TRBJ2-7; D is possibly TRBD1 or TRBD2 (5 bases each). The V gene's germline CDR1 is DFQATT and CDR2 SNEGSKA (reference sequence). The CDR3 is made up of 11 amino acids. CDR3 region: CSAQGRYERYF. The CDR3 nucleotides read TGCAGTGCTCAGGGACGCTACGAGCGGTACTTC.

With regard to this clonotype: A much larger clone lies a single base off, so this may be a read error. CDR3 in DNA: TGTGCCAGCAGTTACGATCGCTACGAGCGGTACTTC. Translation: CASSYDRYERYF. This chain links TRBV6-5 with TRBJ2-7; D remains ambiguous. Germline CDR1 and CDR2: MNHEY and SVGAGI. CDR3 size: 12 residues.

As for this clonotype: A clone one base away is much larger, so this may be a read error. The V and J genes are TRBV29-1 and TRBJ2-2; 9 bases agree with TRBD2. V was pared by 7 bases and J by 8 bases, with 14 bases of the junction left unmatched. The CDR3 consists of 15 residues. Germline loops: CDR1 SQVTM, CDR2 ANQGSEA. The CDR3 spells CSGADASGMGGELFF. In DNA form, the CDR3 reads TGCAGCGGTGCGGATGCTAGCGGGATGGGTGGGGAGCTGTTTTTT.

On this clonotype itself: A much larger clone lies a single base off, so this may be a read error. This chain connects TRBV20-1 to TRBJ2-7, with D perhaps TRBD1 (6 bases). This CDR3 is 14 amino acids long. Trimming removed 7 bases at V and 0 bases at J, with 16 bases between. CDR1 DFQATT and CDR2 SNEGSKA come from the germline V gene (reference sequence). The CDR3 region is CSVTDSLLSYEQYF. CDR3 nucleotide sequence: TGCAGTGTAACGGACAGCTTACTCTCCTACGAGCAGTACTTC.

As regards this clonotype: Because the CDR3 is missing its conserved closing phenylalanine or tryptophan, this is likely a read error. This rearrangement joins TRBV5-1 to TRBJ2-7, with a weak D call TRBD2 (5 bases). CDR1 and CDR2 (germline): SGHRS, YFSETQ. This CDR3 region has 14 residues. CDR3 residues: CASSLEPLAYEQYY. The DNA for the CDR3 is TGCGCTAGCAGCTTGGAACCGCTAGCTTACGAGCAGTACTAC.

This rearrangement joins TRBV27 to TRBJ2-7, with a tentative D call TRBD2 (6 bases). The length of the CDR3 is 13 residues. V shed 6 bases and J shed 0 bases, with 9 bases lying between them. In germline, CDR1 is MNHEY, CDR2 SMNVEV (reference sequence). The chain's CDR3 is CASRRGSSYEQYF. Here the CDR3 DNA reads TGTGCCAGCAGACGGGGGAGCTCCTACGAGCAGTACTTC.

Of note for this clonotype: An end of the junction differs from the germline gene, which may be a read error. The chain recombines TRBV11-3 with TRBJ2-3; D not certain. CDR3 size: 13 residues. Per the germline V gene, CDR1 is SGHNT and CDR2 is YENEEA. CDR3 sequence: CASSLEDPGTHDF. CDR3 DNA sequence: TGTGCCAGCAGCTTAGAAGACCCCGGTACGCACGATTTT.

About this clonotype itself: Compared with germline, one end of the junction differs, possibly owing to a read error. The chain recombines TRBV4-3 with TRBJ1-2; D is ambiguous. This CDR3 spans 13 amino acids. The germline V gene encodes CDR1 LGHNA and CDR2 YSLEER. The CDR3 here is CTSSPRTAYGYTF. DNA for the CDR3: TGCACCAGCAGCCCGCGGACTGCCTATGGCTACACCTTC.

In its sample, this clonotype was seen once. At one end, the junction sequence differs from germline, possibly due to a read error. V gene TRBV20-1 combines with J gene TRBJ2-1, with a weak D call TRBD2 (6 bases). Germline lookup yields CDR1 DFQATT and CDR2 SNEGSKA (reference sequence). The CDR3 contains 14 residues. The CDR3 bases are TGCAGTGCTAGCTCCGCGGGATGGTACAATGTGCAGTTATTC. This translates into CSASSAGWYNVQLF.

About this clonotype: A single base separates this from a much larger clone, so it may be a read error. CDR3 DNA: TGCAGTACACCACCTTTGGATAGAAAGAGCGAACATAGCAATCAGCCCCAGCATTTT. Its translation is CSTPPLDRKSEHSNQPQHF. The genes are TRBV20-1 and TRBJ1-5, with no clear D. The CDR3 extends over 19 amino acids. V lost 8 bases to trimming and J lost 0 bases, with 29 bases between them. The germline CDR1 and CDR2 sequences are DFQATT and SNEGSKA (reference sequence).

A note on this clonotype: A much larger clone lies one base from this, so it may be a read error. The conserved phenylalanine or tryptophan is not found at the CDR3 terminus, so this likely reflects a read error. J is TRBJ1-2 and V is TRBV12-3 or TRBV12-4; perhaps TRBD1 as D (6 bases). This CDR3 has 12 amino acids. The V end was cut by 5 bases, the J end by 4 bases, with 8 bases between. The CDR3 nucleotides read TGTGCCAGCAGTACAGGGCCCTATGGCTACACCTCC. Amino acids: CASSTGPYGYTS.

As to this clonotype: At one boundary the junction diverges from the germline segment, which might be a read error. The chain recombines TRBV12-3 or TRBV12-4 with TRBJ1-3; D is uncertain. The CDR3 has 17 amino acids. For the CDR3, the DNA is TGTACCAGCAGTTTACCCCGAACATCTACCTCTGGAAACACCATATATTTT. Its protein product is CTSSLPRTSTSGNTIYF.

As for this clonotype: Just one base apart from a much larger clone, this may be a read error. The chain is built from TRBV12-3 or TRBV12-4 and TRBJ2-5; 9 bases match TRBD2. The CDR3 is 14 residues long. The V gene end was trimmed by 11 bases and the J gene end by 5 bases; junction bases not matched to a gene: 12. CDR3 loop: CACTYSGGRETQYF. As DNA, the CDR3 is TGTGCCTGCACTTATAGCGGGGGACGGGAGACCCAGTACTTC.

This clonotype was detected ten times or more. CDR3 DNA sequence: TGTGCCAGCAGCCCTCCTACCGGGACAATTACCTACGAGCAGTACTTC. It yields the protein CASSPPTGTITYEQYF. The gene calls are TRBV5-5 and TRBJ2-7; possibly TRBD1 for D (6 bases). Germline CDR1 and CDR2: SGHKS and YYEKEE (reference sequence). This CDR3 comprises 16 residues. The V and J ends lost 4 bases and 2 bases respectively, with 19 bases between them.

To note about this clonotype: One end of the junction does not line up with germline, which may come from a read error. The chain recombines TRBV4-3 with TRBJ1-6, with D hard to call. This CDR3 comprises 16 residues. Germline V lookup: CDR1 LGHNA, CDR2 YSLEER. Here the CDR3 reads CASSQGDRWVNSPFHF. In DNA, the CDR3 is TGCGCCAGCAGCCAAGGAGACCGCTGGGTGAACTCACCCTTCCACTTT.

This clonotype has ten or more counts. This chain uses TRBV12-3 or TRBV12-4 with TRBJ1-2; TRBD1 might be the D (5 bases). The CDR3 contains 13 residues. Trimming removed 6 bases at V and 5 bases at J, with 13 bases between. CDR3 sequence reads: CASRSGGGYGYTF. For the CDR3, the DNA is TGTGCCAGCAGATCCGGGGGAGGGTATGGCTACACCTTC.

The chain has TRBV10-3 and TRBJ2-1; tentative D call: TRBD1 (6 bases). The germline V and J ends were trimmed by 5 bases and 7 bases, with 15 bases remaining between them. Germline V gives CDR1 ENHRY, CDR2 SYGVKD. The CDR3 length is 14 residues. CDR3 protein: CAISLRDKGNEQFF. The CDR3 DNA is TGTGCCATCAGTCTCCGGGACAAGGGAAATGAGCAGTTCTTC.

The table lists this clonotype with a count of one. One end of the junction fails to match germline, which may point to a read error. The CDR3 DNA reads as TGCAACGTTGAAGCAGGGGGCGCGTACACTGAAGCTTTCTTT. Protein product: CNVEAGGAYTEAFF. The J gene is TRBJ1-1, the V gene TRBV29-1, with TRBD1 matching 8 bases. The CDR3 consists of 14 residues. Germline V gene data show CDR1 as SQVTM and CDR2 as ANQGSEA. Full variable domain (rest looked up from reference TRBV29-1 and TRBJ1-1): SAVISQKPSRDICQRGTSLTIQCQVDSQVTMMFWYRQQPGQSLTLIATANQGSEATYESGFVIDKFPISRPNLTFSTLTVSNMSPEDSSIYLCNVEAGGAYTEAFFGQGTRLTVV.

In regard to this clonotype: This may stem from a read error, because a much larger clone lies one nucleotide away. The J gene is TRBJ2-3, the V gene TRBV5-1; D call uncertain. V dropped 4 bases and J dropped 0 bases, with 12 bases sitting between them. Germline values: CDR1 SGHRS, CDR2 YFSETQ. The CDR3 runs to 15 residues. DNA of the CDR3: TGCGCCAGCAGCCTAACAGTGGCCAGCACAGATACGCAGTATTTT. Translating it yields CASSLTVASTDTQYF. Full variable domain (rest looked up from reference TRBV5-1 and TRBJ2-3): KAGVTQTPRYLIKTRGQQVTLSCSPISGHRSVSWYQQTPGQGLQFLFEYFSETQRNKGNFPGRFSGRQFSNSRSEMNVSTLELGDSALYLCASSLTVASTDTQYFGPGTRLTVL.

The chain couples TRBV12-3 or TRBV12-4 to TRBJ1-1; no clear D gene. V was shortened by 6 bases and J by 1 base, with 24 bases between the two germline ends. This CDR3 is built from 18 residues. The CDR3 loop reads CASSNGGGRGSSNTEAFF. The CDR3 coding sequence is TGTGCCAGCAGCAACGGAGGAGGTCGAGGGAGTTCGAACACTGAAGCTTTCTTT.

V is TRBV6-1 and J is TRBJ2-7; D is possibly TRBD1 or TRBD2 (5 bases each). Trimming stripped 5 bases from V and 0 bases from J, with 14 bases between. Germline V CDR1 and CDR2: MNHNS, SASEGT. The CDR3 has 15 residues. The CDR3, as DNA: TGTGCCAGCAGTACACGGGACCCACTCTCCTACGAGCAGTACTTC. Its protein is CASSTRDPLSYEQYF.

This clonotype counts as medium-sized (0.01 to 0.1%). The rearrangement links TRBV30 to TRBJ2-3; D gene ambiguous. The CDR3 covers 14 residues. Germline V lookup: CDR1 GTSNPN, CDR2 SVGIG (reference sequence). Trimming removed 2 bases from V and 3 bases from J, with 12 bases in between. The CDR3: CAWSITRETDTQYF. The DNA of the CDR3 is TGTGCCTGGAGTATCACCCGAGAGACAGATACGCAGTATTTT.

In its sample, this clonotype was seen many times. The chain is built from TRBV20-1 and TRBJ1-1, with D tentatively TRBD1 (6 bases). In germline, CDR1 is DFQATT, CDR2 SNEGSKA (reference sequence). V was shortened by 4 bases and J by 0 bases, with 24 bases between the two germline ends. The CDR3 covers 18 residues. The CDR3 loop is CSAIPIPGQRGVNTEAFF. The CDR3, as DNA: TGCAGTGCTATACCCATCCCGGGACAAAGGGGAGTGAACACTGAAGCTTTCTTT.

Worth noting for this clonotype: This may be a read error: a much more frequent sequence differs by one nucleotide. The chain is built from TRBV4-1 and TRBJ2-5; 8 nucleotides align to TRBD1. This CDR3 has 17 residues. Germline V CDR1 and CDR2: MGHRA, YSYEKL. The CDR3 sequence: CASSPSWTGTWGEIQYF. The CDR3 DNA follows: TGCGCCAGCAGCCCGTCGTGGACAGGGACATGGGGGGAGATCCAGTACTTC.

In regard to this clonotype: This clone may be a read error of a much larger clone one base away. The gene calls are TRBV6-2 or TRBV6-3 and TRBJ2-7, with D possibly TRBD2 on 6 matching bases. Germline CDR1 is MNHEY and CDR2 is SVGEGT. The CDR3 sequence is 11 residues long. The CDR3 reads CASTRGRERYF. CDR3 DNA sequence: TGTGCCAGCACACGGGGGAGAGAGCGGTACTTC.

About this clonotype itself: One junction end does not reproduce the germline sequence, and a read error may be involved. The gene calls are TRBV7-8 and TRBJ2-3; 9 nucleotides agree with TRBD2. Germline CDR1 reads SGHVS; CDR2 reads FQNEAQ. This CDR3 comprises 16 residues. CDR3 protein: CASSLAAGGLADMHNF. The CDR3 nucleotides read TGTGCCAGCAGCTTAGCGGCGGGGGGGCTTGCAGATATGCACAATTTT. The full variable domain, rest sourced from reference TRBV7-8 and TRBJ2-3, is GAGVSQSPRYKVAKRGQDVALRCDPISGHVSLFWYQQALGQGPEFLTYFQNEAQLDKSGLPSDRFFAERPEGSVSTLKIQRTQQEDSAVYLCASSLAAGGLADMHNFGPGTRLTVL.

This clonotype was seen a single time. Since a much larger clone is just one base distant, this may be a read error. The chain couples TRBV5-6 to TRBJ2-7; D unresolved. The germline V gene encodes CDR1 SGHDT and CDR2 YYEEEE. The CDR3 runs to 13 residues. CDR3 coding DNA: TGTGCCAGCAGCGCGGACCAGCGCGGCGAGCAGTCCTTC. Translating gives CASSADQRGEQSF.

As concerns this clonotype: Sequence at one end of the junction differs from germline and may be a read error. The chain combines TRBV11-2 with TRBJ1-1; tentatively, D is TRBD1 (6 bases). Germline CDR1 reads SGHAT; CDR2 reads FQNNGV. The CDR3 is 14 amino acids. CDR3 DNA: TGTACCAGCAGCTTGATTGGGGGCGGGACTGAAGCTTTCTTT. It is translated as CTSSLIGGGTEAFF.